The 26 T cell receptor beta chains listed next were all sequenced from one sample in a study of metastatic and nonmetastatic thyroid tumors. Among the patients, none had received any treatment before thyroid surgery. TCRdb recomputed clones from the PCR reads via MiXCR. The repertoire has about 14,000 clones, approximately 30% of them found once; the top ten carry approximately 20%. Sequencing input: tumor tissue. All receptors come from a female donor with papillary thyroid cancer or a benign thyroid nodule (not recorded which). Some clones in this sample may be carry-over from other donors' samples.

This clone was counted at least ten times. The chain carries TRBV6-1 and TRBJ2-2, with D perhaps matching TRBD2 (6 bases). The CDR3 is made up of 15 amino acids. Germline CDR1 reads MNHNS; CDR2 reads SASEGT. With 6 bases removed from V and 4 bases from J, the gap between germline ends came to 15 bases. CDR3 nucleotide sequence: TGTGCCAGCAGCCCGATGACAGCGGGCACCGGGGAGCTGTTTTTT. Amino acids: CASSPMTAGTGELFF.

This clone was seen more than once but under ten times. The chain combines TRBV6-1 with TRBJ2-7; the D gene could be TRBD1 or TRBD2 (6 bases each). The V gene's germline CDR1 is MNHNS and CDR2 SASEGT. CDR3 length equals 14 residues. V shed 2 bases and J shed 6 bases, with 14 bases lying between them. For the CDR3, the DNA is TGTGCCAGCAGTGAATGGGGGGCGCGTCTCGAGCAGTACTTC. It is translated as CASSEWGARLEQYF.

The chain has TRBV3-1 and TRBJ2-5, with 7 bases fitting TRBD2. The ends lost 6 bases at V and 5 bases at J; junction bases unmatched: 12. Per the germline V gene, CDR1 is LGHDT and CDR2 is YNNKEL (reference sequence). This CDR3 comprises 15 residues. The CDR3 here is CASSPGLVGKETQYF. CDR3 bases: TGTGCCAGCAGTCCTGGACTAGTCGGAAAGGAGACCCAGTACTTC.

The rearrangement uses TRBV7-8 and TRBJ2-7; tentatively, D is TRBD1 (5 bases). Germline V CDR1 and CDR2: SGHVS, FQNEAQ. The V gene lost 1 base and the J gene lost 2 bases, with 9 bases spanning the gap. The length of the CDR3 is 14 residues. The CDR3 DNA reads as TGTGCCAGCAGCTTAGAGGGCAGGGCCTACGAGCAGTACTTC. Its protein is CASSLEGRAYEQYF.

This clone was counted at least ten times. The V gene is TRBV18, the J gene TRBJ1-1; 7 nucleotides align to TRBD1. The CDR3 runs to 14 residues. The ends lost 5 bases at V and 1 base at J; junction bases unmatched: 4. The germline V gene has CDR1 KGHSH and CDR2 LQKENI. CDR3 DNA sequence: TGTGCCAGCTCAGGTGGGACAGAGAACACTGAAGCTTTCTTT. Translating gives CASSGGTENTEAFF.

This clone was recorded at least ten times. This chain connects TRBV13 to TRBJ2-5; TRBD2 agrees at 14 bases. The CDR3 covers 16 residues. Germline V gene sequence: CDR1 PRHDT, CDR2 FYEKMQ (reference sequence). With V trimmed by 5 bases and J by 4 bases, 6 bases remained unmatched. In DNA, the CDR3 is TGTGCCAGCAGCGGGACTAGCGGGAGTTACCCAGAGACCCAGTACTTC. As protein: CASSGTSGSYPETQYF.

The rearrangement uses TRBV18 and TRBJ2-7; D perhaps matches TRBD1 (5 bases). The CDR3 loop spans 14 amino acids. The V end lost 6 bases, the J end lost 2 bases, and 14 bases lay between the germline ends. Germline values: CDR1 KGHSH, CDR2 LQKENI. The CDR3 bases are TGTGCCAGCTCCTACGGACATGTTACCTACGAGCAGTACTTC. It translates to CASSYGHVTYEQYF.

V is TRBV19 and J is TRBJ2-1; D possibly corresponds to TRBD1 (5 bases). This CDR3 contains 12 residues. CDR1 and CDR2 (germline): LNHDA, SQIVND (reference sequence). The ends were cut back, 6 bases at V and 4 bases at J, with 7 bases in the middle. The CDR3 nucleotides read TGTGCCAGTAGCCGACAGTACAATGAGCAGTTCTTC. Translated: CASSRQYNEQFF.

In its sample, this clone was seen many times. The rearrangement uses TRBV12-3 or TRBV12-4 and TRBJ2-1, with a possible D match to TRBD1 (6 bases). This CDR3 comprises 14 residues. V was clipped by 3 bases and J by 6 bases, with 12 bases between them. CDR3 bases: TGTGCCAGCAGTTTCGCGCAGGGGAGCAATGAGCAGTTCTTC. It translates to CASSFAQGSNEQFF.

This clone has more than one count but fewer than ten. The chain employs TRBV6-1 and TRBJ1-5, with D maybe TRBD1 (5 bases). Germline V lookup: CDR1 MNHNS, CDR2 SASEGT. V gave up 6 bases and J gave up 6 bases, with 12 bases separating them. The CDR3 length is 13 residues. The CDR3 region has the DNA TGTGCCAGCAGCCACCTCGGGGCTCAGCCCCAGCATTTT. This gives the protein CASSHLGAQPQHF.

In DNA form, the CDR3 reads TGTGCCAGCACAATGACCGGGACGGCCTACGAGCAGTACTTC. Its protein product is CASTMTGTAYEQYF. The rearrangement links TRBV28 to TRBJ2-7; D may be TRBD1 or TRBD2 (5 bases each). With 7 bases removed from V and 2 bases from J, the gap between germline ends came to 15 bases. From germline, CDR1 is MDHEN and CDR2 SYDVKM. The CDR3 is 14 residues long.

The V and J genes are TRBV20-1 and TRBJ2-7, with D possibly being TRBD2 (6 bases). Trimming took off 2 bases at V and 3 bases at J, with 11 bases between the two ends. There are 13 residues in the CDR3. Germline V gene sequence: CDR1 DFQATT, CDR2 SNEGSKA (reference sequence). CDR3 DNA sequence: TGCAGTGCTAGATCCGGGACTTTCTACGAGCAGTACTTC. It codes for CSARSGTFYEQYF.

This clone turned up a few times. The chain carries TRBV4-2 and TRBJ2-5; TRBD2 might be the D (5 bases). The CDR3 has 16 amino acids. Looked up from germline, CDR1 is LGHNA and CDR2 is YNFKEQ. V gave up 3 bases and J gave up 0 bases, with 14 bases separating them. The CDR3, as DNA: TGTGCCAGCAGCCAGGGAACTAGATACCACCAAGAGACCCAGTACTTC. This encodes CASSQGTRYHQETQYF.

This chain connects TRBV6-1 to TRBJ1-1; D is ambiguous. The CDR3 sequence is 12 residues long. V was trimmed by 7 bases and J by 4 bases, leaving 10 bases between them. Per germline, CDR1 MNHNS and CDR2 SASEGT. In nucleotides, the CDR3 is TGTGCCAGCACCGCCTGGGGCACTGAAGCTTTCTTT. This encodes CASTAWGTEAFF.

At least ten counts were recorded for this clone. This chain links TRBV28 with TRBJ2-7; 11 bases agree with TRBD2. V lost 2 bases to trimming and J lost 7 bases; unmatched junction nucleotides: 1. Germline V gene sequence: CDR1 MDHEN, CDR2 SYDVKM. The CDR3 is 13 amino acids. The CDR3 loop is CASSLVAGGEQYF. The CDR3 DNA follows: TGTGCCAGCAGTTTAGTAGCGGGGGGGGAGCAGTACTTC.

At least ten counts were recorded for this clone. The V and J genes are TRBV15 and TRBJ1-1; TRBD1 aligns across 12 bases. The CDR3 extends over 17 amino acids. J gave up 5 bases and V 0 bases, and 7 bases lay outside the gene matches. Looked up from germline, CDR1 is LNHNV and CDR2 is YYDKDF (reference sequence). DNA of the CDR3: TGTGCCACCAGCAGAGAGGGGACAGGGGGCATGAGGACTGAAGCTTTCTTT. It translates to CATSREGTGGMRTEAFF.

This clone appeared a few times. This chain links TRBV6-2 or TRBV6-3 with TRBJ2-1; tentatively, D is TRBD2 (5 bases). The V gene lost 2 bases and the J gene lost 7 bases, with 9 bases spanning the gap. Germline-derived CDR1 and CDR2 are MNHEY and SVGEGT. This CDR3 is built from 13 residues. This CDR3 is CASSYVRENEQFF. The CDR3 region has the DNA TGTGCCAGCAGTTACGTTAGGGAGAATGAGCAGTTCTTC.

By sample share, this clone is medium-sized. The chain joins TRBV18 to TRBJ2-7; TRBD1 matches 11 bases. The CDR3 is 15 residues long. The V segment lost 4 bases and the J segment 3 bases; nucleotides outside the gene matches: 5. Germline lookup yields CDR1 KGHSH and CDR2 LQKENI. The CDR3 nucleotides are TGTGCCAGCTCACAAGGGACAGGGGGAAGCTACGAGCAGTACTTC. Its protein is CASSQGTGGSYEQYF.

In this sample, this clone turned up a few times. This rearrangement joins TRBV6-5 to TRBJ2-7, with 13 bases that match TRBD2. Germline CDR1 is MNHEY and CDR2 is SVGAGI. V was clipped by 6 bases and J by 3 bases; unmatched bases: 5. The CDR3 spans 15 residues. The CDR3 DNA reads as TGTGCCAGCAGCCGTCGGACTAGCGGGGGCTACGAGCAGTACTTC. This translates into CASSRRTSGGYEQYF.

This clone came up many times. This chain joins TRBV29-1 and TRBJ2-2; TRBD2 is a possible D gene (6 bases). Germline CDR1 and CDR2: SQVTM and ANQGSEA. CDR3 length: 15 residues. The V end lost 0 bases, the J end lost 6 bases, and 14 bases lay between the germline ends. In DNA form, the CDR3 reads TGCAGCGTTGAAGACGGGAGTCTTGCCTCCGGGGAGCTGTTTTTT. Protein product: CSVEDGSLASGELFF.

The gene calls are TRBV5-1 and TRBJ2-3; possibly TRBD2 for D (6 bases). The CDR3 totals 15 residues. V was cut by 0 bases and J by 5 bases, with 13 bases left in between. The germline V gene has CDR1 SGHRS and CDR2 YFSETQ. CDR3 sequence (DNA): TGCGCCAGCAGCTTGGGAGCGCCGGAGGGAGATACGCAGTATTTT. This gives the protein CASSLGAPEGDTQYF.

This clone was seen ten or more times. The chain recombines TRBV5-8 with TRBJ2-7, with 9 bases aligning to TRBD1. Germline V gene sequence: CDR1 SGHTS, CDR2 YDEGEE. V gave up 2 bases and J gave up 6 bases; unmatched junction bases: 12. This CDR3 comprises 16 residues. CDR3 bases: TGTGCCAGCAGCTTTTGGGCGGGACAGGGATCGATCGAGCAGTACTTC. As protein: CASSFWAGQGSIEQYF.

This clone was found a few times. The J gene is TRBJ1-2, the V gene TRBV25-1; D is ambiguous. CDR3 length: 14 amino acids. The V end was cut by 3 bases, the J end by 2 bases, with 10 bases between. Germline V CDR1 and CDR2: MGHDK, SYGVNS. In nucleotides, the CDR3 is TGTGCCAGCAGTGATTACGGACGGAACTATGGCTACACCTTC. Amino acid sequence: CASSDYGRNYGYTF.

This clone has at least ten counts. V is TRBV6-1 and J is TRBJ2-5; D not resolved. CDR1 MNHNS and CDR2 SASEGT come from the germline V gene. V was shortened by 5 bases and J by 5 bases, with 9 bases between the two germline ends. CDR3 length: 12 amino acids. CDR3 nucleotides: TGTGCCAGCAGTCCCTTTAAGGAGACCCAGTACTTC. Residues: CASSPFKETQYF.

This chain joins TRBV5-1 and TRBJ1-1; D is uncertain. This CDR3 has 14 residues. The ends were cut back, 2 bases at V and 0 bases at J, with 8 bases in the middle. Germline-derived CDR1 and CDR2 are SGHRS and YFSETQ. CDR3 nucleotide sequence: TGCGCCAGCAGCTTTGATTCGCTGAACACTGAAGCTTTCTTT. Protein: CASSFDSLNTEAFF.

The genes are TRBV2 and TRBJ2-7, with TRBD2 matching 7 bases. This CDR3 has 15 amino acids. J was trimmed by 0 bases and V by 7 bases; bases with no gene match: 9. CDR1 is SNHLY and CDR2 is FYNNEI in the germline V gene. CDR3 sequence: CASTMGGSISYEQYF. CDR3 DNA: TGTGCCAGCACCATGGGGGGGTCTATCTCCTACGAGCAGTACTTC. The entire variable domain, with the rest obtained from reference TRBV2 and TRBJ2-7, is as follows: EPEVTQTPSHQVTQMGQEVILRCVPISNHLYFYWYRQILGQKVEFLVSFYNNEISEKSEIFDDQFSVERPDGSNFTLKIRSTKLEDSAMYFCASTMGGSISYEQYFGPGTRLTVT.